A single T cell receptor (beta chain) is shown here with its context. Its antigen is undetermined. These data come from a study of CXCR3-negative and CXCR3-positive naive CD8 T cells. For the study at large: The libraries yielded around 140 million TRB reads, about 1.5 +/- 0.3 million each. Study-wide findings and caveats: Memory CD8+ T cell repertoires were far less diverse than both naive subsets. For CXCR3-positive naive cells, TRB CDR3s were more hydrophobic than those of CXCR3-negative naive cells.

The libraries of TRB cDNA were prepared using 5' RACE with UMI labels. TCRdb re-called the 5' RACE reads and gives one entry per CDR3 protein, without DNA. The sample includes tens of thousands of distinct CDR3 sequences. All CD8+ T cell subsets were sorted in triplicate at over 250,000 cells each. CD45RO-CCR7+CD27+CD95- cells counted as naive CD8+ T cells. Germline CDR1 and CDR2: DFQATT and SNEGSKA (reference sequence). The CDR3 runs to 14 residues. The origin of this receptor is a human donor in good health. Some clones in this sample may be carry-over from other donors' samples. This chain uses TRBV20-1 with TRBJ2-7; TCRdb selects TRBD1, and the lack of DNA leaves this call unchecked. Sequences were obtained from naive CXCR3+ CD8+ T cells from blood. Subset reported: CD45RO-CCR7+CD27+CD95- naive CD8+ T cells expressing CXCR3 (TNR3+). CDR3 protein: CSAPHRGGPYEQYF.